This T cell receptor beta chain was identified during a study of post-analysis software for immune sequencing data. About the study: Relapsing-remitting, secondary progressive and progressive-relapsing forms made up the multiple sclerosis disease courses.

There are a few counts of this clonotype. Antigen: not known. General study results and limits: Multiple sclerosis was associated with a significant reduction in normalized Chao1 diversity relative to controls. Comparison of patients with controls showed about 5 TRBV segments more frequent in patients, TRBV5-6, TRBV5-1 and TRBV20-1 among them.

Trimming left V 6 bases short and J 2 bases short, with 8 bases between. CDR1 is LNHNV and CDR2 is YYDKDF in the germline V gene (reference sequence). The CDR3 covers 13 residues. The library was made from cDNA and included unique molecular identifiers. TCRdb analysed the PCR reads with MiXCR anew, one entry per CDR3 protein. The sample holds fewer than 850,000 distinct CDR3 sequences, roughly 30% seen once. V and J are TRBV15 and TRBJ1-5; D remains unclear. Sequencing used blood. This TCR derives from a girl between 10 and 17 years old with multiple sclerosis. The CDR3 DNA is TGTGCCACCAGTGACACGGGCAATCAGCCCCAGCATTTT. Encoded protein: CATSDTGNQPQHF.